This T cell receptor beta chain is from a study of CD8 T cells in ankylosing spondylitis (dated by TCRdb to between 2016 and 2019). For the study in its entirety: To find TCR variants linked to disease, the study profiled T cell receptor beta repertoires in ankylosing spondylitis patients and healthy donors. Samples of peripheral blood were taken, and for ankylosing spondylitis patients, synovial fluid was collected as well. In total, the full study cohort was made up of 85 to 140 healthy donors and 25 ankylosing spondylitis patients.

Sequencing relied on an Illumina HiSeq 2500. Quantitative 5'-RACE with molecular barcodes was used to prepare TCR beta libraries. Processing in the source paper ran as follows. A new computational method based on a probabilistic model of VDJ rearrangement was used to identify disease-linked TCR variants. The raw public data were reprocessed by TCRdb itself: fastp quality trimming at Q25, MiXCR clonotype calling, in-frame beta chains only. Each CDR3 protein gets just one entry, which takes the most common genes and DNA from the rows behind it. The V and J calls were not made by the authors but by TCRdb's processing. This sample lists fewer than 150,000 distinct CDR3 sequences; 5.5% to 7.5% were detected once. The ten largest make up roughly an eighth of the sample. Study-wide findings and limitations: The disease-linked clones were reported as significantly enriched in matched synovial fluid samples from ankylosing spondylitis patients. A TCR beta motif made up of several highly homologous amino acid variants appeared to be characteristic of blood from ankylosing spondylitis patients. In peripheral blood, the disease-linked clones were found at relatively low frequencies and had a CD8+ phenotype. Some TCR beta motif variants had previously been reported in synovial fluid and blood of reactive arthritis patients, which suggested common disease-initiation mechanisms.

This clonotype appeared many times. Its specific antigen is unknown. Per-base qualities were not stored, and no clone one base away is much larger. The sequence derives from a female donor with ankylosing spondylitis or in good health (not recorded which). The sequenced sample consisted of blood, either unsorted or a sorted T cell fraction (not recorded which).

CDR3 sequence: CASSLGGTDNEKLFF. Here is the DNA: TGTGCCAGCAGCTTAGGCGGGACAGATAATGAAAAACTGTTTTTT. The sequence links TRBV7-2 to TRBJ1-4; 7 middle bases align to TRBD1. Measured from the cysteine to the phenylalanine, the CDR3 is 15 residues long. Only the CDR3 part of the read is kept: 45 bases, read in frame from the first base. Trimming accounts for 1 base at V and 4 bases at J, while the number of junction bases matched to no gene is 3. Per the germline V gene, SGHTA is the CDR1 and FQGNSA is the CDR2.